The 3 T cell receptor beta chains reported below all come from one sample, sequenced in a study of blood T cells in healthy people across ages. For the second PCR, which ran for roughly 7 to 11 cycles, a sample-barcoded 5' primer and a J-beta primer mix were used. Each CDR3 protein is one row after TCRdb ran MiXCR on the 5' RACE reads. The table shows about 830,000 distinct CDR3 sequences, with 60% to 80% occurring only once. Input material: blood. These receptors all come from a man aged 30-40 years in good health.

The chain is built from TRBV5-1 and TRBJ2-7, with D unclear. V was cut by 0 bases and J by 5 bases, with 12 bases left in between. Germline CDR1 is SGHRS and CDR2 is YFSETQ. This CDR3 contains 14 residues. The CDR3: CASSLVGLGDEQYF. As DNA, the CDR3 is TGCGCCAGCAGCTTGGTGGGGTTAGGAGACGAGCAGTACTTC.

The chain links TRBV28 to TRBJ1-5; D uncertain. The CDR3 extends over 16 amino acids. Trimming removed 2 bases at V and 1 base at J, with 12 bases between. Germline V lookup: CDR1 MDHEN, CDR2 SYDVKM. In DNA form, the CDR3 reads TGTGCCAGCAGTTTAGAGTCACTCGGGAGCAATCAGCCCCAGCATTTT. Encoded protein: CASSLESLGSNQPQHF.

This rearrangement joins TRBV20-1 to TRBJ1-2; D is perhaps TRBD1 (5 bases). V lost 0 bases and J lost 7, with 15 bases in between. There are 14 residues in the CDR3. Per germline, CDR1 DFQATT and CDR2 SNEGSKA (reference sequence). CDR3 in DNA: TGCAGTGCTAGAGATGGGACGCCCCGAGTTGGCTACACCTTC. Translated: CSARDGTPRVGYTF.